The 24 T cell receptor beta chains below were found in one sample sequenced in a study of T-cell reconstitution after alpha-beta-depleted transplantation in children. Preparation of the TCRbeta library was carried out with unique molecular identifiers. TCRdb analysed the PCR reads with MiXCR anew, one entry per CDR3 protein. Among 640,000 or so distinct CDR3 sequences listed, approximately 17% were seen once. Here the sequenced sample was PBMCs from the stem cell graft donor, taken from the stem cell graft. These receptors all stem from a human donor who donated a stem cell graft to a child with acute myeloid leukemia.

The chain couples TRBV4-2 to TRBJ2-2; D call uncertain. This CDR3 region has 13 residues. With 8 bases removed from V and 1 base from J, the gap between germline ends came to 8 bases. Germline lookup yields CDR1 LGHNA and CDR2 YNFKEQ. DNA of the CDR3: TGTGCCAGCGGCGCGGAGAACACCGGGGAGCTGTTTTTT. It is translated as CASGAENTGELFF.

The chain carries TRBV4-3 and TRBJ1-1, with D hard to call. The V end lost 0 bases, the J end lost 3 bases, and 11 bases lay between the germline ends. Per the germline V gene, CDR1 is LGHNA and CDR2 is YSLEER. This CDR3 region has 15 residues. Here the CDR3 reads CASSQERSVYTEAFF. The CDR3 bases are TGCGCCAGCAGCCAAGAAAGGTCAGTGTACACTGAAGCTTTCTTT.

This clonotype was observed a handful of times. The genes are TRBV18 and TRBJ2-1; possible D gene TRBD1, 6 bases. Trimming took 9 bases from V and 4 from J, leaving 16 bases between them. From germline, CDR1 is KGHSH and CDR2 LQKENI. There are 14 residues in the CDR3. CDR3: CASVKTGAYNEQFF. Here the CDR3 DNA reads TGTGCCAGTGTTAAGACAGGAGCGTACAATGAGCAGTTCTTC.

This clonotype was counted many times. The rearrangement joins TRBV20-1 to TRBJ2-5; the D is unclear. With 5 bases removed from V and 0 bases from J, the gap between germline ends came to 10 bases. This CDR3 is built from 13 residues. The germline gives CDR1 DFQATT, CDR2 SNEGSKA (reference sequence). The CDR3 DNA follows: TGCAGTGCTGCCTGGACGGACCAAGAGACCCAGTACTTC. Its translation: CSAAWTDQETQYF.

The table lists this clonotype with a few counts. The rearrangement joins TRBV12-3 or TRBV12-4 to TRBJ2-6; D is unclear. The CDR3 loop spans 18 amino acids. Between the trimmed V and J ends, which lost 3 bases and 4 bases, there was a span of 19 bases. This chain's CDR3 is CASSFFGTMESGANVLTF. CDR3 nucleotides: TGTGCCAGCAGTTTCTTTGGCACCATGGAATCGGGGGCCAACGTCCTGACTTTC.

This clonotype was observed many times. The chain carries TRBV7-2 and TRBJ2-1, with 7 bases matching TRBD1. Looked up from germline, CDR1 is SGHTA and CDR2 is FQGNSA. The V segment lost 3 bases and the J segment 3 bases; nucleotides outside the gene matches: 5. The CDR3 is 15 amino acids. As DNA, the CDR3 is TGTGCCAGCAGCTTCGGCAGGGGGAACTACAATGAGCAGTTCTTC. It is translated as CASSFGRGNYNEQFF. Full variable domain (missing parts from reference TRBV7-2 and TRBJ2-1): GAGVSQSPSNKVTEKGKDVELRCDPISGHTALYWYRQSLGQGLEFLIYFQGNSAPDKSGLPSDRFSAERTGGSVSTLTIQRTQQEDSAVYLCASSFGRGNYNEQFFGPGTRLTVL.

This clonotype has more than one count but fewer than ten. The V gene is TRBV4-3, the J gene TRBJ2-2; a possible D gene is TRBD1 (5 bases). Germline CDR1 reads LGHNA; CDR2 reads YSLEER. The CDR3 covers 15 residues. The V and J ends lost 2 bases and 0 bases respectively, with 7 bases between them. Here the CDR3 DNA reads TGCGCCAGCAGCCAAAAACAGGCGAACACCGGGGAGCTGTTTTTT. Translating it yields CASSQKQANTGELFF.

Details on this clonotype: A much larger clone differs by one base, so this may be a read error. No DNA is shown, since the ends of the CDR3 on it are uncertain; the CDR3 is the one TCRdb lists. CDR3 region: CASSVGTGNEQLF. The chain recombines TRBV9 with TRBJ2-1; the D segment call TRBD1 is taken from the table without a DNA check. Germline assignment: CDR1 SGDLS and CDR2 YYNGEE. Termini included, the CDR3 measures 13 amino acids.

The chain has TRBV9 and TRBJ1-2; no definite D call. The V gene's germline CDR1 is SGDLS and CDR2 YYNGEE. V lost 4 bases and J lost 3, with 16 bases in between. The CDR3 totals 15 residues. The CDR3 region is CASSPTVGDDYGYTF. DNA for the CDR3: TGTGCCAGCAGCCCTACGGTGGGCGACGACTATGGCTACACCTTC.

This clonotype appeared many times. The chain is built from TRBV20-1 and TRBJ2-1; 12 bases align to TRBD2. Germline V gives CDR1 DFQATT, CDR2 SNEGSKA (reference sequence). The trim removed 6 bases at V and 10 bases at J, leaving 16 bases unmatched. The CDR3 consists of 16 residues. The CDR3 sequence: CSAETQTSGGGWEQFF. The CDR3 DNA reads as TGCAGTGCCGAAACGCAGACTAGCGGGGGTGGATGGGAGCAGTTCTTC.

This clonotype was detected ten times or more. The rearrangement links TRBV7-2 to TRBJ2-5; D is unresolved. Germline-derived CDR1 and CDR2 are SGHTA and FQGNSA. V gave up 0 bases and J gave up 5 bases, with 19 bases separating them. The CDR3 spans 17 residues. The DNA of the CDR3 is TGTGCCAGCAGCTTAGCGGGGTGGGCCACTTCCAGTGAGACCCAGTACTTC. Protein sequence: CASSLAGWATSSETQYF.

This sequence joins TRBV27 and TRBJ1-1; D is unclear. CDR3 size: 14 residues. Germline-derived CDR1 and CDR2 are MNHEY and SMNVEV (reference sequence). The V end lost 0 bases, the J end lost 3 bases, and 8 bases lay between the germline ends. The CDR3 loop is CASSLSTGHTEAFF. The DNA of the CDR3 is TGTGCCAGCAGTTTATCGACGGGTCACACTGAAGCTTTCTTT.

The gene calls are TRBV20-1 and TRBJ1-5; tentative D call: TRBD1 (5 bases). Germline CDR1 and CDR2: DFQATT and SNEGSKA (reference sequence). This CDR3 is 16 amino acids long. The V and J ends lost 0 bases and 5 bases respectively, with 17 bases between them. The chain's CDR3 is CSARDSRGLVDQPQHF. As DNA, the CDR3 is TGCAGTGCTAGAGATAGTAGGGGACTTGTCGATCAGCCCCAGCATTTT.

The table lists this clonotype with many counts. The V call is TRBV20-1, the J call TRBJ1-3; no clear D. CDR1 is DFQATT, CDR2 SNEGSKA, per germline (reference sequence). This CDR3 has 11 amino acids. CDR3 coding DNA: TGCACCGTCCCAGTCGGAAACACCATATATTTT. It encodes CTVPVGNTIYF.

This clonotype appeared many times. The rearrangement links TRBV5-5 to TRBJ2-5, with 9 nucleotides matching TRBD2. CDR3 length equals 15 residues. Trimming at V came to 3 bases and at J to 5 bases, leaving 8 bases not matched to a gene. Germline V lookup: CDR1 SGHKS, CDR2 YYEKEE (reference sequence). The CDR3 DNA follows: TGTGCCAGCAGCTCGGGACTAGCTCTAGGGGAGACCCAGTACTTC. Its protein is CASSSGLALGETQYF.

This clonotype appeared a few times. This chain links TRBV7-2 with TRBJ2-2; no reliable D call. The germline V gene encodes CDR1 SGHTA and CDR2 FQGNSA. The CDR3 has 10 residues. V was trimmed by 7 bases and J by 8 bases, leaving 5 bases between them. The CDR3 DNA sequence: TGTGCCAGCACCCTAGGGGAGCTGTTTTTT. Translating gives CASTLGELFF.

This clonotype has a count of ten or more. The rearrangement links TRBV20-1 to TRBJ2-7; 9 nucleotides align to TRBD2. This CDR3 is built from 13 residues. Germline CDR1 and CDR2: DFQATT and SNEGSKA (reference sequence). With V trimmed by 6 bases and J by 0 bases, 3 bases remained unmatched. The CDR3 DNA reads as TGCAGTGCACGTAGCGGGAGCTCCTACGAGCAGTACTTC. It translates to CSARSGSSYEQYF.

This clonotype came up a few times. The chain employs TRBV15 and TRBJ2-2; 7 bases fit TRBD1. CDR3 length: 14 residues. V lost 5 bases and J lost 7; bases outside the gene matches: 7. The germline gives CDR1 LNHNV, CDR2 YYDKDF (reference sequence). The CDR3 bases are TGTGCCACCAGCTCCCCAGGGGGAAACGGGGAGCTGTTTTTT. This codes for CATSSPGGNGELFF.

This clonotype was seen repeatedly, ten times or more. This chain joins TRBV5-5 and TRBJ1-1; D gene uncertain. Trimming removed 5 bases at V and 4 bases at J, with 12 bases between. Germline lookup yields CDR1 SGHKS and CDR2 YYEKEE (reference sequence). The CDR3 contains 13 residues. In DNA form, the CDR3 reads TGTGCCAGCAGACTTTCGGGGTCCACTGAAGCTTTCTTT. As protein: CASRLSGSTEAFF. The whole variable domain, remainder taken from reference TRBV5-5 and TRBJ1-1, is DAGVTQSPTHLIKTRGQQVTLRCSPISGHKSVSWYQQVLGQGPQFIFQYYEKEERGRGNFPDRFSARQFPNYSSELNVNALLLGDSALYLCASRLSGSTEAFFGQGTRLTVV.

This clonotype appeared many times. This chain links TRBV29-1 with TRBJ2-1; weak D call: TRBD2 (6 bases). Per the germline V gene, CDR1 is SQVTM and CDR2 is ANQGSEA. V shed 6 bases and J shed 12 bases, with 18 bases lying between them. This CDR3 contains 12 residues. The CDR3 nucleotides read TGCAGCGTCCTCTGGGGGGATGAGCGGCAGTTCTTC. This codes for CSVLWGDERQFF.

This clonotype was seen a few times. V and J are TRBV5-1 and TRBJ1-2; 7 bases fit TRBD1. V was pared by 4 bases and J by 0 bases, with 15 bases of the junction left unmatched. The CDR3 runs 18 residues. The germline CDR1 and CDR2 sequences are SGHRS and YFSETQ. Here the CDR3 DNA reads TGCGCCAGCAGCCACCAGACAGGGAGCGGAGGGACTAACTATGGCTACACCTTC. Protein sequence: CASSHQTGSGGTNYGYTF.

As DNA, the CDR3 is TGTGCCAGCAGCCAGACTAGACCCGGGGAGCTGTTTTTT. As protein: CASSQTRPGELFF. The V and J genes are TRBV3-1 and TRBJ2-2; maybe TRBD2 (6 bases). With 3 bases removed from V and 6 bases from J, the gap between germline ends came to 8 bases. There are 13 residues in the CDR3. Germline loops: CDR1 LGHDT, CDR2 YNNKEL (reference sequence).

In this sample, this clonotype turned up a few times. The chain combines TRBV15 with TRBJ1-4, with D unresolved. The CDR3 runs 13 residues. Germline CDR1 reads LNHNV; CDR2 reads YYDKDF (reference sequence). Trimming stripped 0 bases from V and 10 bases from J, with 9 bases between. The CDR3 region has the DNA TGTGCCACCAGCAGAGAAGCGGCGGCAAAACTGTTTTTT. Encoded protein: CATSREAAAKLFF.

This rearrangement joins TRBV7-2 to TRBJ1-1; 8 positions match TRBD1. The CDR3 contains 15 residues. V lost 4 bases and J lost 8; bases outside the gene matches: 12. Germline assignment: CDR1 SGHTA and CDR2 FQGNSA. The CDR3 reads CASSSPASDRGEAFF. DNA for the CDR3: TGTGCCAGCAGCTCTCCGGCCAGTGACAGGGGAGAAGCTTTCTTT.